The 7 T cell receptor beta chains presented below share a single source sample, sequenced in a study of persistence of HIV-infected CD4 T cells. Sequencing used immunoSEQ version 4 in survey mode. Profiling relied on immunoSEQ multiplex PCR, and the TCRdb table lists in-frame clones only, not all of them. Of 30,000 to 45,000 clones listed, roughly 87% were seen once; the top ten hold approximately 1.3%. These TCRs are of unknown antigen specificity. Nonspecific anti-CD3/anti-CD28 bead stimulation represents the broad CD4+ T cell repertoire. Sorting selected CD4+ T cells upregulating both CD40 ligand and CD69. Sequencing was performed on CD4+ T cells sorted from PBMCs after roughly 18-hour stimulation, taken from a patient who received antiretroviral therapy. Receptor source: an adult man with HIV who was CMV-seropositive.

V is TRBV30 and J is TRBJ1-1; D is unresolved. This CDR3 has 12 amino acids. Germline lookup yields CDR1 GTSNPN and CDR2 SVGIG (reference sequence). The V and J ends lost 3 bases and 6 bases respectively, with 11 bases between them. The CDR3 protein is CAWREGSPEAFF. CDR3 nucleotide sequence: TGTGCCTGGAGGGAAGGGTCGCCTGAAGCTTTCTTT.

The chain joins TRBV7-2 to TRBJ1-6, with D unclear. CDR1 and CDR2 from the germline V gene are SGHTA and FQGNSA. V was shortened by 1 base and J by 3 bases, with 7 bases between the two germline ends. The CDR3 is made up of 15 amino acids. This CDR3 reads CASSLEQVYNSPLHF. CDR3 sequence (DNA): TGTGCCAGCAGCTTAGAGCAGGTCTATAATTCACCCCTCCACTTT.

The chain joins TRBV7-6 to TRBJ1-4; perhaps TRBD1 as D (6 bases). The CDR3 length is 14 residues. V was shortened by 3 bases and J by 8 bases, with 13 bases between the two germline ends. CDR1 and CDR2 (germline): SGHVS, FNYEAQ. The CDR3 nucleotides read TGTGCCAGCAGCTTGAGGGGGTTTAACGAAAAACTGTTTTTT. Protein sequence: CASSLRGFNEKLFF.

The chain employs TRBV10-3 and TRBJ2-7; 8 bases are a match to TRBD1. From germline, CDR1 is ENHRY and CDR2 SYGVKD. The CDR3 is made up of 14 amino acids. Trimming at V came to 3 bases and at J to 5 bases, leaving 6 bases not matched to a gene. CDR3 residues: CAISDRGQDNEQYF. CDR3 in DNA: TGTGCCATCAGTGATCGGGGACAGGATAACGAGCAGTACTTC.

This clone was found once. The chain has TRBV15 and TRBJ2-1; D remains ambiguous. The V gene lost 5 bases and the J gene lost 0 bases, with 11 bases spanning the gap. Germline values: CDR1 LNHNV, CDR2 YYDKDF (reference sequence). CDR3 length: 15 residues. CDR3 sequence: CATSSSPSSYNEQFF. Here the CDR3 DNA reads TGTGCCACCAGCTCTAGTCCCAGCTCCTACAATGAGCAGTTCTTC. Filled out from reference TRBV15 and TRBJ2-1, the complete variable domain reads DAMVIQNPRYQVTQFGKPVTLSCSQTLNHNVMYWYQQKSSQAPKLLFHYYDKDFNNEADTPDNFQSRRPNTSFCFLDIRSPGLGDTAMYLCATSSSPSSYNEQFFGPGTRLTVL.

J is TRBJ2-7 and V is TRBV12-3 or TRBV12-4; TRBD2 is a possible D gene (5 bases). V shed 0 bases and J shed 2 bases, with 5 bases lying between them. The CDR3 length is 13 residues. The DNA of the CDR3 is TGTGCCAGCAGTTTAGCGGGAGCCTACGAGCAGTACTTC. Encoded protein: CASSLAGAYEQYF.

This chain connects TRBV5-1 to TRBJ2-1; TRBD1 matches 9 bases. Germline CDR1 SGHRS, CDR2 YFSETQ. The CDR3 is made up of 15 amino acids. The V and J ends lost 3 bases and 6 bases, in that order; junction bases with no gene match: 7. The CDR3 loop reads CASSSFAQGANEQFF. The DNA for the CDR3 is TGCGCCAGCAGCTCCTTTGCACAGGGGGCCAATGAGCAGTTCTTC. The variable domain in full, with the rest retrieved from reference TRBV5-1 and TRBJ2-1, is KAGVTQTPRYLIKTRGQQVTLSCSPISGHRSVSWYQQTPGQGLQFLFEYFSETQRNKGNFPGRFSGRQFSNSRSEMNVSTLELGDSALYLCASSSFAQGANEQFFGPGTRLTVL.